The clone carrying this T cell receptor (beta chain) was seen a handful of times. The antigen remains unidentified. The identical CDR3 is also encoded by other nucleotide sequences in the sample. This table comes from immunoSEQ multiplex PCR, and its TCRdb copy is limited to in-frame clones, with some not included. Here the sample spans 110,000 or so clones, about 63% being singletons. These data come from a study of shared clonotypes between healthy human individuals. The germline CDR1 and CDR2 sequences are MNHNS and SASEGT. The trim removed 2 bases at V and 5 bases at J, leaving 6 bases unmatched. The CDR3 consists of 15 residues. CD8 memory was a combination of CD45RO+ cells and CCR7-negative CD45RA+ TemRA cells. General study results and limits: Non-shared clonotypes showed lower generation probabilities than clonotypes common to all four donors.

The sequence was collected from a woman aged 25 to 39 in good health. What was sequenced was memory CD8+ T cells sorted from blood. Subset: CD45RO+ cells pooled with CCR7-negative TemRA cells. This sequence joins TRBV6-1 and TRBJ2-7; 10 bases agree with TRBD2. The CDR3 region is CASSERTSGINEQYF. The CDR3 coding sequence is TGTGCCAGCAGTGAACGAACTAGCGGGATCAACGAGCAGTACTTC.